This is a list of T cell receptor beta chains from one sample in a study of control samples from healthy donors and cancer patients. Profiled with immunoSEQ multiplex PCR; TCRdb holds only in-frame clones, not every one. The table lists 65,000 to 90,000 clones, about nine tenths of them singletons. The sequencing input was PBMCs. These TCRs come from a woman aged 50 to 65 with colorectal cancer. Both conserved end residues are part of each CDR3. A D gene is named only where the DNA matches it firmly. Size tells how often a clone was seen (once, few, many) or the class of an expanded clone, and some rows leave it out.

abundance	v_gene	d_gene	j_gene	CDR3aa	CDR3nt
NA	TRBV12-5	NA	TRBJ2-3	CASGLAVGSEGSYTQYF	TGTGCTAGTGGTTTGGCCGTTGGGTCGGAGGGTTCGTATACGCAGTATTTT
NA	TRBV10-2	TRBD1	TRBJ1-5	CASSPHFGQGRLGNQPQHF	TGCGCCAGCAGTCCGCATTTTGGACAGGGACGCTTAGGTAATCAGCCCCAGCATTTT
NA	TRBV10-3	NA	TRBJ1-1	CAATLSANTEAFF	TGTGCCGCTACCCTGTCGGCGAACACTGAAGCTTTCTTT
NA	TRBV3-1/TRBV3-2	NA	TRBJ1-6	CASSQRGGNSPLHF	TGTGCCAGCAGCCAAAGGGGGGGAAATTCACCCCTCCACTTT
NA	TRBV27	TRBD1	TRBJ2-1	CASSLASSRRQGYARVNEQFF	TGTGCCAGCAGTCTCGCAAGCAGCCGTAGACAGGGGTACGCCCGGGTCAATGAGCAGTTCTTC
NA	TRBV28	NA	TRBJ2-1	CSSAVYSENEQFF	TGTTCTTCAGCAGTTTATTCCGAAAATGAGCAGTTCTTC
NA	TRBV13	TRBD2	TRBJ2-3	CASSLGYRSGGFADTQYF	TGTGCCAGCAGCTTGGGGTATCGGAGCGGGGGGTTCGCAGATACGCAGTATTTT
NA	TRBV6-6	TRBD1	TRBJ1-2	CASSRDRAGGYTF	TGTGCCAGCAGCCGAGACAGGGCTGGTGGCTACACCTTC
NA	TRBV20-1	NA	TRBJ2-3	CSAEGDTQYF	TGCAGTGCCGAGGGAGATACGCAGTATTTT
NA	TRBV29-1	NA	TRBJ1-1	CSVVLGTLNTEAFF	TGCAGCGTTGTGCTAGGGACGCTGAACACTGAAGCTTTCTTT
NA	TRBV28	NA	TRBJ2-2	CASSFSRNTGELFF	TGTGCCAGCAGTTTTTCCAGGAACACCGGGGAGCTGTTTTTT
NA	TRBV14	NA	TRBJ1-3	CASSRTGQLSGNTIYF	TGTGCCAGCAGCCGAACTGGACAGCTTTCTGGAAACACCATATATTTT
NA	TRBV5-5	TRBD1	TRBJ1-2	CASSLWGQGMEGYTF	TGTGCCAGCAGCCTTTGGGGACAGGGAATGGAAGGCTACACCTTC
NA	TRBV6-2/TRBV6-3	NA	TRBJ1-1	CASSYVTGNTEAFF	TGTGCCAGCAGTTATGTGACCGGGAACACTGAAGCTTTCTTT
NA	TRBV2	TRBD2	TRBJ2-1	CASKGDSGGHNEQFF	TGTGCCAGCAAGGGGGATAGCGGGGGCCACAATGAGCAGTTCTTC
NA	TRBV5-1	TRBD2	TRBJ2-3	CASSLGLAGDTDTQYF	TGCGCCAGCAGCTTGGGACTAGCGGGGGACACAGATACGCAGTATTTT
NA	TRBV6-5	NA	TRBJ1-6	CASGYIGGGGAPLHF	TGTGCCAGCGGCTACATCGGGGGGGGCGGGGCACCCCTCCACTTT
NA	TRBV28	NA	TRBJ1-1	CASSSGGLGTEAFF	TGTGCCAGCAGCTCGGGGGGGCTTGGCACTGAAGCTTTCTTT
NA	TRBV5-4	NA	TRBJ1-1	CASSLGYGNTEAFF	TGTGCCAGCAGCTTGGGTTATGGGAACACTGAAGCTTTCTTT
NA	TRBV5-8	NA	TRBJ1-3	CASSLEGRAGNTIYF	TGTGCCAGCAGCTTGGAGGGGAGGGCTGGAAACACCATATATTTT
NA	TRBV28	TRBD1	TRBJ1-2	CATYSGQNYGYTF	TGTGCCACCTATTCGGGACAGAACTATGGCTACACCTTC
few	TRBV27	NA	TRBJ1-2	CASSRLQEGYGYTF	TGTGCCAGCAGTCGGTTGCAGGAGGGGTATGGCTACACCTTC
few	TRBV6-2/TRBV6-3	NA	TRBJ2-5	CASSYRHLTGGTQYF	TGTGCCAGCAGTTACAGGCACCTCACAGGTGGGACCCAGTACTTC
NA	TRBV6-2/TRBV6-3	NA	TRBJ1-5	CASSYVGQPQHF	TGTGCCAGCAGTTACGTCGGTCAGCCCCAGCATTTT
NA	TRBV24-1	NA	TRBJ2-3	CATSDFFLEGTDTQYF	TGTGCCACCAGTGATTTTTTCCTGGAGGGGACAGATACGCAGTATTTT
NA	TRBV5-3	TRBD1	TRBJ1-5	CARSLYRGHQPQHF	TGTGCCAGAAGCTTGTATAGGGGGCATCAGCCCCAGCATTTT
NA	TRBV6-1	TRBD2	TRBJ2-3	CASSEWAGGLNTQYF	TGTGCCAGCAGTGAATGGGCGGGGGGGCTTAATACGCAGTATTTT